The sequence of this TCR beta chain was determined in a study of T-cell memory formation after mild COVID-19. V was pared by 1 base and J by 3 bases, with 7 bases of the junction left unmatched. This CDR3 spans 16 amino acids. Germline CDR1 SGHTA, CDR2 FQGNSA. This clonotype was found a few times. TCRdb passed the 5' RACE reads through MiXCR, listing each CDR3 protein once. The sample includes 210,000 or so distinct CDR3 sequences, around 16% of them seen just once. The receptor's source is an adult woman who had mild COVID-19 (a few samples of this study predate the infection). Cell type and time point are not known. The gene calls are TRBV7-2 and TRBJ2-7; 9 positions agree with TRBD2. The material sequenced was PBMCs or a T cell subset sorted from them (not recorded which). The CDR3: CASSLEGLAPLYEQYF. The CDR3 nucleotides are TGTGCCAGCAGCTTAGAGGGACTAGCCCCCCTCTACGAGCAGTACTTC. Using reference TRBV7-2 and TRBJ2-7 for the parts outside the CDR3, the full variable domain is GAGVSQSPSNKVTEKGKDVELRCDPISGHTALYWYRQSLGQGLEFLIYFQGNSAPDKSGLPSDRFSAERTGGSVSTLTIQRTQQEDSAVYLCASSLEGLAPLYEQYFGPGTRLTVT.